This T cell receptor beta chain comes out of a study of OX40 agonist ivuxolimab in advanced cancers. Here immunoSEQ multiplex PCR was the method, and the copy in TCRdb shows in-frame clones only, minus some. This table has about 55,000 clones, over 60% appearing once. Study-wide results and caveats: The mean number of expanded clones was higher in CD8+ T cells than in CD4+.

Worth noting for this clone: What it binds is unknown.

This CDR3 has 16 amino acids. Trimming removed 3 bases from V and 7 bases from J; junction bases left unmatched: 9. Germline values: CDR1 KGHSH, CDR2 LQKENI. The sequence derives from an adult with an advanced solid tumor such as melanoma, head and neck, liver or kidney cancer. The material was CD4+ or CD8+ T cells sorted from blood, obtained in a trial of the OX40 agonist ivuxolimab. The chain links TRBV18 to TRBJ2-1; 10 nucleotides match TRBD2. The CDR3 reads CASSPVAGGAGNEQFF. Written as DNA, the CDR3 is TGTGCCAGCTCACCGGTAGCGGGAGGTGCGGGTAATGAGCAGTTCTTC.